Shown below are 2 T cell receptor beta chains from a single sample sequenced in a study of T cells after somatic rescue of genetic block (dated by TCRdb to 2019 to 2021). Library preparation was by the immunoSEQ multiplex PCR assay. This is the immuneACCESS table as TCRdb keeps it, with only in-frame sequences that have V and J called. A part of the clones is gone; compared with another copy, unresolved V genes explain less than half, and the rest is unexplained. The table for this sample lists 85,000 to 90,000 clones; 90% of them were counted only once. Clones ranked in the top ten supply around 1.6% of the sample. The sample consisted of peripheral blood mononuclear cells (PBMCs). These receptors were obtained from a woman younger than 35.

The CDR3 bases are TGTGCCAGTAGTATCACCATAAACTCTGGAAACACCATATATTTT. Translation: CASSITINSGNTIYF. The chain couples TRBV19 to TRBJ1-3; D remains unclear. Between the trimmed V and J ends, which lost 3 bases and 0 bases, there was a span of 9 bases. The CDR3 is 15 amino acids. The germline V gene encodes CDR1 LNHDA and CDR2 SQIVND (reference sequence).

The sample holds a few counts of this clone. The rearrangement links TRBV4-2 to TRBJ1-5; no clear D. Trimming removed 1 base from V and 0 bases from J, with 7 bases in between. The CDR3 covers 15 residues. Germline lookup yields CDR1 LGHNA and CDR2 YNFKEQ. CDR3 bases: TGTGCCAGCAGCCAAGGGGCGGATAGCAATCAGCCCCAGCATTTT. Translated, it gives CASSQGADSNQPQHF.